This T cell receptor beta chain was obtained from a study of Ad26.COV2.S vaccination and SARS-CoV-2 variants. Looking at the study overall: The COV1001 Ad26.COV2.S trial arm included the donor.

Some clones are missing from TCRdb's copy, which holds only in-frame ones; the method was immunoSEQ multiplex PCR. The sample has fewer than 600,000 clones, roughly 87% seen once. Treatment described: some 20 received Ad26.COV2.S at low or high dose, single or two shots; roughly 5 received placebo; per-sample allocation not given. The investigators took samples on day 63 after the first vaccine or placebo injection. It was Wuhan-strain SARS-CoV-2 spike that the Ad26 vaccine vector expressed. V lost 6 bases to trimming and J lost 2 bases, with 17 bases between them. Per germline, CDR1 SQVTM and CDR2 ANQGSEA. This CDR3 has 14 amino acids. About this clone: Its antigen is currently unknown.

General observations from the study: Measures of TCR breadth and depth may have fallen short of total T cell responses.

This receptor was identified in a person between 18 and 65 years old who received the Ad26.COV2.S COVID-19 vaccine or a placebo. This material consisted of peripheral blood, taken in a trial of Ad26.COV2.S vaccine versus placebo. This chain joins TRBV29-1 and TRBJ2-7; possibly TRBD2 for D (6 bases). CDR3 region: CSVGISGVPYEQYF. For the CDR3, the DNA is TGCAGCGTGGGTATTTCGGGGGTCCCCTACGAGCAGTACTTC.